A single sample is the source of the 22 T cell receptor beta chains below, sequenced in a study of T cells in Graves' hyperthyroidism and ophthalmopathy. RNA transcripts gave rise to amplified TCR beta CDR3 regions. HTBI primers were employed in a first-round RT-PCR of the TCR CDR3. TCRdb processed the multiplex PCR reads anew with MiXCR; each CDR3 protein has one entry. The sample shows under 650,000 distinct CDR3 sequences, around 15% of them seen only once. Sequencing used blood. All receptors come from a young woman with Graves' hyperthyroidism.

The chain uses TRBV5-5 and TRBJ1-5, with D possibly matching TRBD1 (5 bases). From germline, CDR1 is SGHKS and CDR2 YYEKEE (reference sequence). This CDR3 spans 14 amino acids. V gave up 0 bases and J gave up 7 bases, with 11 bases separating them. CDR3: CASSLATGSQPQHF. The CDR3 DNA reads as TGTGCCAGCAGCTTGGCAACAGGAAGCCAGCCCCAGCATTTT. The full variable domain, completed using reference TRBV5-5 and TRBJ1-5, is DAGVTQSPTHLIKTRGQQVTLRCSPISGHKSVSWYQQVLGQGPQFIFQYYEKEERGRGNFPDRFSARQFPNYSSELNVNALLLGDSALYLCASSLATGSQPQHFGDGTRLSIL.

This clonotype was counted ten times or more. This chain joins TRBV20-1 and TRBJ2-7; 7 bases line up with TRBD1. From germline, CDR1 is DFQATT and CDR2 SNEGSKA (reference sequence). This CDR3 contains 15 residues. The trim removed 6 bases at V and 0 bases at J, leaving 11 bases unmatched. The CDR3, as DNA: TGCAGTGCGCACCCCCCCAGGGGGAACTCCTACGAGCAGTACTTC. Translated: CSAHPPRGNSYEQYF.

This clonotype has ten or more counts. V is TRBV5-1 and J is TRBJ1-6; no definite D call. Germline V gives CDR1 SGHRS, CDR2 YFSETQ. Trimming stripped 4 bases from V and 11 bases from J, with 13 bases between. The CDR3 sequence is 13 residues long. CDR3 in DNA: TGCGCCAGCAGCCAAGAGGCCGAGACACCCCTCCACTTT. Encoded protein: CASSQEAETPLHF.

Concerning this clonotype: It may be a read error: a sequence one base away is much more abundant. V gene TRBV7-2 combines with J gene TRBJ2-1, with 8 bases lining up with TRBD2. The J call is in doubt because the DNA end fits TRBJ2-7 better. This CDR3 has 15 residues. Germline V CDR1 and CDR2: SGHTA, FQGNSA. This CDR3 reads CASSEAGAGYNEQYF. In DNA form, the CDR3 reads TGTGCCAGCAGTGAAGCGGGAGCGGGCTACAATGAGCAGTACTTC.

This clonotype was seen a handful of times. J is TRBJ1-6 and V is TRBV18; 8 bases are a match to TRBD1. This CDR3 is built from 16 residues. Germline assignment: CDR1 KGHSH and CDR2 LQKENI. Trimming took 5 bases from V and 3 from J; bases not matched to a gene: 6. This chain's CDR3 is CASSLKTGVYNSPLHF. Written as DNA, the CDR3 is TGTGCCAGCTCATTAAAGACAGGGGTCTATAATTCACCCCTCCACTTT.

This clonotype was seen repeatedly, ten times or more. The chain carries TRBV7-9 and TRBJ1-2, with a possible D match to TRBD1 (6 bases). The CDR3 has 14 amino acids. Germline loops: CDR1 SEHNR, CDR2 FQNEAQ (reference sequence). Trimming pared 2 bases from V and 3 bases from J, leaving 10 bases between. CDR3 protein: CASSLPGGDYGYTF. CDR3 bases: TGTGCCAGCAGCTTACCCGGGGGCGACTATGGCTACACCTTC.

This clonotype was detected ten times or more. The V call is TRBV25-1, the J call TRBJ2-1; 11 nucleotides agree with TRBD2. Germline V gives CDR1 MGHDK, CDR2 SYGVNS. CDR3 size: 14 residues. V was clipped by 6 bases and J by 4 bases; unmatched bases: 2. In DNA, the CDR3 is TGTGCCAGCAGGACTAGCGGGATTTACAATGAGCAGTTCTTC. It encodes CASRTSGIYNEQFF.

In this sample, this clonotype turned up once. The chain recombines TRBV5-1 with TRBJ1-2; TRBD1 might be the D (5 bases). Trimming took 4 bases from V and 3 from J, leaving 10 bases between them. The CDR3 loop spans 13 amino acids. Germline assignment: CDR1 SGHRS and CDR2 YFSETQ. DNA of the CDR3: TGCGCCAGCAGCGCGAGAGGGGACTATGGCTACACCTTC. It specifies CASSARGDYGYTF.

This clonotype occurred many times. The CDR3 DNA reads as TGTGCCAGCAGCTTACAGGCCGGGGCGAACACCGGGGAGCTGTTTTTT. Protein: CASSLQAGANTGELFF. This chain links TRBV7-2 with TRBJ2-2, with D maybe TRBD2 (5 bases). The CDR3 sequence is 16 residues long. V shed 2 bases and J shed 0 bases, with 10 bases lying between them. Germline CDR1 is SGHTA and CDR2 is FQGNSA.

The chain uses TRBV15 and TRBJ1-4; unclear D gene. Trimming removed 1 base from V and 5 bases from J, with 5 bases in between. Germline V gene data show CDR1 as LNHNV and CDR2 as YYDKDF (reference sequence). The CDR3 totals 13 residues. The CDR3 sequence is CATSRGENEKLFF. The CDR3 region has the DNA TGTGCCACCAGCAGAGGGGAAAATGAAAAACTGTTTTTT.

This clonotype was observed a handful of times. V is TRBV5-1 and J is TRBJ1-2; 7 bases map to TRBD1. The CDR3 has 15 amino acids. The germline V gene has CDR1 SGHRS and CDR2 YFSETQ. The trim removed 4 bases at V and 4 bases at J, leaving 10 bases unmatched. The CDR3 nucleotides are TGCGCCAGCAGCCCCAGAGGGGGCCAAATCTATGGCTACACCTTC. It specifies CASSPRGGQIYGYTF.

This clonotype was found a few times. Sequence at one end of the junction differs from germline and may be a read error. The genes are TRBV28 and TRBJ2-1, with D possibly matching TRBD2 (6 bases). From germline, CDR1 is MDHEN and CDR2 SYDVKM. The CDR3 has 15 amino acids. CDR3 nucleotides: TGTGCCAGCAAGGAGATAGCGGAGAACTACAATGAGCAGTCCTTC. Protein product: CASKEIAENYNEQSF.

This clonotype was counted a few times. The chain combines TRBV20-1 with TRBJ1-1; D unclear. There are 14 residues in the CDR3. V was trimmed by 5 bases and J by 0 bases, leaving 13 bases between them. Germline V CDR1 and CDR2: DFQATT, SNEGSKA (reference sequence). The CDR3 is CSAWKPLLNTEAFF. The CDR3 nucleotides read TGCAGTGCTTGGAAACCCCTCCTGAACACTGAAGCTTTCTTT.

This clonotype came up many times. The rearrangement uses TRBV27 and TRBJ2-7; TRBD1 might be the D (7 bases). The V end lost 3 bases, the J end lost 1 base, and 13 bases lay between the germline ends. The CDR3 spans 15 residues. The V gene's germline CDR1 is MNHEY and CDR2 SMNVEV (reference sequence). CDR3 amino acids: CASSLRRGRSYEQYF. In DNA, the CDR3 is TGTGCCAGCAGTTTGAGGAGGGGGCGATCCTACGAGCAGTACTTC.

This clonotype has ten or more counts. This chain connects TRBV30 to TRBJ2-1, with TRBD2 as a possible D gene (6 bases). There are 13 residues in the CDR3. Germline V gene sequence: CDR1 GTSNPN, CDR2 SVGIG (reference sequence). Trimming pared 1 base from V and 9 bases from J, leaving 13 bases between. Here the CDR3 reads CAWSESLGLEQFF. As DNA, the CDR3 is TGTGCCTGGAGTGAATCACTGGGACTTGAGCAGTTCTTC.

V usage is TRBV9 and J usage is TRBJ2-3, with no clear D. Germline values: CDR1 SGDLS, CDR2 YYNGEE. Deletions cut 0 bases from V and 10 bases from J, with 15 bases between. The CDR3 loop spans 14 amino acids. CDR3 loop: CASSVDVTRPPQYF. CDR3 coding DNA: TGTGCCAGCAGCGTAGATGTGACCCGACCTCCGCAGTATTTT. Combining the CDR3 with reference TRBV9 and TRBJ2-3 gives the whole variable domain DSGVTQTPKHLITATGQRVTLRCSPRSGDLSVYWYQQSLDQGLQFLIQYYNGEERAKGNILERFSAQQFPDLHSELNLSSLELGDSALYFCASSVDVTRPPQYFGPGTRLTVL.

This clonotype was detected many times. J is TRBJ1-2 and V is TRBV7-8, with D perhaps matching TRBD1 (5 bases). This CDR3 is 14 amino acids long. CDR1 is SGHVS and CDR2 is FQNEAQ in the germline V gene. Trimming removed 2 bases at V and 2 bases at J, with 9 bases between. The CDR3 reads CASSLRGKNYGYTF. The DNA for the CDR3 is TGTGCCAGCAGCTTACGGGGGAAAAACTATGGCTACACCTTC.

The chain has TRBV7-9 and TRBJ1-1; D unclear. The CDR3 loop spans 15 amino acids. The V and J ends lost 3 bases and 0 bases respectively, with 11 bases between them. Germline V gene data show CDR1 as SEHNR and CDR2 as FQNEAQ (reference sequence). The CDR3 region has the DNA TGTGCCAGCAGCTTTTCTTCTTGGGTGAACACTGAAGCTTTCTTT. Translated, it gives CASSFSSWVNTEAFF. The whole variable domain, remainder taken from reference TRBV7-9 and TRBJ1-1, is DTGVSQNPRHKITKRGQNVTFRCDPISEHNRLYWYRQTLGQGPEFLTYFQNEAQLEKSRLLSDRFSAERPKGSFSTLEIQRTEQGDSAMYLCASSFSSWVNTEAFFGQGTRLTVV.

Concerning this clonotype: The CDR3 does not end in the conserved phenylalanine or tryptophan, so this is likely a read error. The V and J genes are TRBV29-1 and TRBJ2-5, with a weak D call TRBD1 (6 bases). The germline V and J ends were trimmed by 4 bases and 5 bases, with 11 bases remaining between them. This CDR3 comprises 12 residues. Germline V CDR1 and CDR2: SQVTM, ANQGSEA. The CDR3 protein is CSVAQGLETQYL. CDR3 bases: TGCAGCGTTGCGCAGGGGTTGGAGACCCAGTACCTC.

This clonotype was seen a handful of times. Just one base apart from a much larger clone, this may be a read error. The rearrangement joins TRBV7-2 to TRBJ2-5; no clear D gene. This CDR3 spans 14 amino acids. The germline gives CDR1 SGHTA, CDR2 FQGNSA. V gave up 0 bases and J gave up 3 bases, with 8 bases separating them. CDR3 sequence (DNA): TGTGCCAGCAGCTTAGCGCCCATAAAAGAGACCCAGTACTTC. This translates into CASSLAPIKETQYF.

This clonotype has just a few counts. The chain has TRBV18 and TRBJ2-1, with D unclear. V dropped 1 base and J dropped 3 bases, with 4 bases sitting between them. The length of the CDR3 is 13 residues. Germline loops: CDR1 KGHSH, CDR2 LQKENI. CDR3 in DNA: TGTGCCAGCTCACCACTGAACTACAATGAGCAGTTCTTC. This translates into CASSPLNYNEQFF.

This clonotype showed up many times. The chain uses TRBV12-3 or TRBV12-4 and TRBJ2-7; 12 bases line up with TRBD2. The CDR3 totals 18 residues. Trimming cost V 5 bases and J 0 bases; bases outside gene matches: 11. CDR3 residues: CASSPSKGLAGSSYEQYF. The CDR3, as DNA: TGTGCCAGCAGTCCTTCCAAGGGACTAGCGGGTTCCTCCTACGAGCAGTACTTC.